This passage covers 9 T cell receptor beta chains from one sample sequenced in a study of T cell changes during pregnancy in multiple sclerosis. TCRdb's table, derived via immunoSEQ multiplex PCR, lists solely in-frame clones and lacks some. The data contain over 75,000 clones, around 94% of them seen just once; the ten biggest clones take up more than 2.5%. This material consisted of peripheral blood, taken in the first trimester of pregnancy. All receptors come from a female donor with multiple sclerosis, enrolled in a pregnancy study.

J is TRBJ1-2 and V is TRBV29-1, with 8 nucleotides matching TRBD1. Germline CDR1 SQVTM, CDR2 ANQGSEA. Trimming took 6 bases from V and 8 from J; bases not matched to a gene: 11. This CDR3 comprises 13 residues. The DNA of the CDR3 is TGCAGCGTCGATTCGGGACAGGCGAACGGCTACACCTTC. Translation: CSVDSGQANGYTF.

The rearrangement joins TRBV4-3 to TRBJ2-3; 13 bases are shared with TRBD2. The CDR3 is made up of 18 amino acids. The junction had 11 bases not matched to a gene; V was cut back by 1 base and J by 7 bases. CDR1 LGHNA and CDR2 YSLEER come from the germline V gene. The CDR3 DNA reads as TGCGCCAGCAGCCAAGGACTAGCGGGAGGAGATTCCACGAATACGCAGTATTTT. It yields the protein CASSQGLAGGDSTNTQYF.

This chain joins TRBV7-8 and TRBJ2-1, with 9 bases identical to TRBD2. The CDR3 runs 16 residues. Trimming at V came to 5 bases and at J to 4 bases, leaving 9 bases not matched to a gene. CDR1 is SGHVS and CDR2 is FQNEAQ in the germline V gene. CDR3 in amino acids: CASSEQRLAVYNEQFF. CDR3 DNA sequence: TGTGCCAGCAGCGAACAGAGACTAGCGGTTTACAATGAGCAGTTCTTC.

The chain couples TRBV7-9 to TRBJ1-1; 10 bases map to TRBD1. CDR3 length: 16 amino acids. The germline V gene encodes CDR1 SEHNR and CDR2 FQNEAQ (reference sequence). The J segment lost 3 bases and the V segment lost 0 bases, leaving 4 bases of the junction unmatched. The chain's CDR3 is CASSLASGTGDTEAFF. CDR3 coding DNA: TGTGCCAGCAGCTTAGCGTCCGGGACAGGGGACACTGAAGCTTTCTTT.

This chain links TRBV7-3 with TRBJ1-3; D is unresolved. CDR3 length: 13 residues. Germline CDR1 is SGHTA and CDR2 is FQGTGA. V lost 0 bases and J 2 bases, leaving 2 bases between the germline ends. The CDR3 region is CASSLTTGNTIYF. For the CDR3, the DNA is TGTGCCAGCAGCTTAACTACTGGAAACACCATATATTTT.

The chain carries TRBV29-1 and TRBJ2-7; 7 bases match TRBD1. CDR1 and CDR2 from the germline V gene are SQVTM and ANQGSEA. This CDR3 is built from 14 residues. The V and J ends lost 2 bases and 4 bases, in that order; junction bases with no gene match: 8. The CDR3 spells CSVEFQGVLYEQYF. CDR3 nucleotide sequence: TGCAGCGTTGAATTCCAGGGGGTGTTATACGAGCAGTACTTC.

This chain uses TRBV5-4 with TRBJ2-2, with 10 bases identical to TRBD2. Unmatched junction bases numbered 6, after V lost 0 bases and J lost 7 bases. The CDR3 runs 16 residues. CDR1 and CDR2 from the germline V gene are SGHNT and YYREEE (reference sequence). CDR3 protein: CASSLGLAGVVGELFF. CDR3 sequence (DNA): TGTGCCAGCAGCTTGGGTCTAGCGGGAGTAGTCGGGGAGCTGTTTTTT.

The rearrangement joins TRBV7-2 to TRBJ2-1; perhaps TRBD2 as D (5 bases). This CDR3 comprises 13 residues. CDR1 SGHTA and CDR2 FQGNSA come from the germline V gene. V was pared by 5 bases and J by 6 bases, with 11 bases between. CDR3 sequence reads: CASSADGGNEQFF. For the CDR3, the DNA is TGTGCCAGCAGCGCGGACGGAGGCAATGAGCAGTTCTTC.

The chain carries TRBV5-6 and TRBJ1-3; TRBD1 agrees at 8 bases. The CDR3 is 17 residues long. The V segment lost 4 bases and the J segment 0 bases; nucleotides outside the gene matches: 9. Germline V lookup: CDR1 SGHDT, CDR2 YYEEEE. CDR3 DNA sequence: TGTGCCAGCAGCATCTATCGACAGGGGAGCTCTGGAAACACCATATATTTT. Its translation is CASSIYRQGSSGNTIYF. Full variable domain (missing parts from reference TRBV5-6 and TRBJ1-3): DAGVTQSPTHLIKTRGQQVTLRCSPKSGHDTVSWYQQALGQGPQFIFQYYEEEERQRGNFPDRFSGHQFPNYSSELNVNALLLGDSALYLCASSIYRQGSSGNTIYFGEGSWLTVV.